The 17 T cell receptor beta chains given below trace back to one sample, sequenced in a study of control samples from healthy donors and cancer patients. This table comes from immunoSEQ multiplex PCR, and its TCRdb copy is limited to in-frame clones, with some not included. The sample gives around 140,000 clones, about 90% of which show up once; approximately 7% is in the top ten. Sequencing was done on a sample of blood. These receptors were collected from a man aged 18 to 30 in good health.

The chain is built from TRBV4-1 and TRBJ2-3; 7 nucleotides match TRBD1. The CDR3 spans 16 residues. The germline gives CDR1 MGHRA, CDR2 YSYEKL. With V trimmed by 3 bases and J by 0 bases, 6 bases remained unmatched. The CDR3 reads CASSQAGTASTDTQYF. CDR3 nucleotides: TGCGCCAGCAGCCAGGCCGGGACAGCTAGCACAGATACGCAGTATTTT.

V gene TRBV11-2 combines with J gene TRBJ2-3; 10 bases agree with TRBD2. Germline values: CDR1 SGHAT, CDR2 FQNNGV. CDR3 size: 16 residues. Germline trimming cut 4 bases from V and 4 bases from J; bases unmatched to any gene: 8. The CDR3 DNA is TGTGCCAGCAGCTCCCTAGCGGGGGCGGTTCCAGATACGCAGTATTTT. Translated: CASSSLAGAVPDTQYF.

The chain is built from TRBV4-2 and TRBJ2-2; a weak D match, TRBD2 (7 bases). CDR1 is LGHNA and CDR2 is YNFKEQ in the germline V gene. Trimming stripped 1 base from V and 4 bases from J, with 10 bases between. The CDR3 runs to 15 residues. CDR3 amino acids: CASSQGAGATGELFF. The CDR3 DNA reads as TGTGCCAGCAGCCAAGGGGCGGGGGCCACCGGGGAGCTGTTTTTT.

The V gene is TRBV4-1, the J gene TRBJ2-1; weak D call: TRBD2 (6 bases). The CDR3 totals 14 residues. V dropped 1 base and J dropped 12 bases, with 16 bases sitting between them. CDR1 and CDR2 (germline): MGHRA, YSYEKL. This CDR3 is CASSQVVFGGAQFF. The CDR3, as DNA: TGCGCCAGCAGCCAAGTGGTTTTCGGCGGGGCGCAGTTCTTC.

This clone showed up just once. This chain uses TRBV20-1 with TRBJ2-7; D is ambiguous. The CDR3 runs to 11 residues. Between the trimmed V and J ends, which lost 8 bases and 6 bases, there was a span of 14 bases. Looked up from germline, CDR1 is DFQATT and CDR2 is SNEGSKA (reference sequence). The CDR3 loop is CSIIVRSEQYF. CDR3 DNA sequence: TGCAGTATTATAGTGCGTTCCGAGCAGTACTTC.

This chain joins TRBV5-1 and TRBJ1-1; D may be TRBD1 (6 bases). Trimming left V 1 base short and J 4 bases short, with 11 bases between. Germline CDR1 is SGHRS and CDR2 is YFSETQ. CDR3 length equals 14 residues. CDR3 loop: CASSLTGRGTEAFF. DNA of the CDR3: TGCGCCAGCAGCTTGACAGGGAGGGGCACTGAAGCTTTCTTT.

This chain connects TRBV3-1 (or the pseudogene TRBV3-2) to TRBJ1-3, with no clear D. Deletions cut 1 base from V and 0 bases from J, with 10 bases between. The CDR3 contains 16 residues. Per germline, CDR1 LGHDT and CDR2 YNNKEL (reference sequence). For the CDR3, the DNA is TGTGCCAGCAGCCAAGGATATGGGTTCTCTGGAAACACCATATATTTT. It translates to CASSQGYGFSGNTIYF.

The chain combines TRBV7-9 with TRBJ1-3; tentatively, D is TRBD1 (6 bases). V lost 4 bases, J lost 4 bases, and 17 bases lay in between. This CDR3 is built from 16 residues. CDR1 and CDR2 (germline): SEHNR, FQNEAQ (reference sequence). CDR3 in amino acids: CASSWDIHPRGNTIYF. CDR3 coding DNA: TGTGCCAGCAGCTGGGACATCCACCCCAGGGGAAACACCATATATTTT.

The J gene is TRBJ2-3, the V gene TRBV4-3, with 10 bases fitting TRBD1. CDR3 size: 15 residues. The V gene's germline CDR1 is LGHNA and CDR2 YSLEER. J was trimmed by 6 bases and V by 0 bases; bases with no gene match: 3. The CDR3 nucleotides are TGCGCCAGCAGCCAAGACGGGACAGGGGCCGATACGCAGTATTTT. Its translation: CASSQDGTGADTQYF.

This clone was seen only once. This CDR3 is CASSLPKGPTDEQFF. The CDR3 nucleotides read TGTGCCAGCAGCTTACCCAAGGGTCCTACAGATGAGCAGTTCTTC. The chain joins TRBV7-9 to TRBJ2-1; the D is unclear. V dropped 2 bases and J dropped 8 bases, with 16 bases sitting between them. Germline loops: CDR1 SEHNR, CDR2 FQNEAQ (reference sequence). This CDR3 contains 15 residues.

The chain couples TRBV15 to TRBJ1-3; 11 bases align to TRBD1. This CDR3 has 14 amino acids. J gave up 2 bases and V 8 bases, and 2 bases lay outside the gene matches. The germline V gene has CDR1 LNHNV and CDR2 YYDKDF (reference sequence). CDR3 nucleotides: TGTGCCACCGGACAGGGGGCAGCTGGAAACACCATATATTTT. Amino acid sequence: CATGQGAAGNTIYF. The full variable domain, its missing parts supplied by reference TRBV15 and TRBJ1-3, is DAMVIQNPRYQVTQFGKPVTLSCSQTLNHNVMYWYQQKSSQAPKLLFHYYDKDFNNEADTPDNFQSRRPNTSFCFLDIRSPGLGDTAMYLCATGQGAAGNTIYFGEGSWLTVV.

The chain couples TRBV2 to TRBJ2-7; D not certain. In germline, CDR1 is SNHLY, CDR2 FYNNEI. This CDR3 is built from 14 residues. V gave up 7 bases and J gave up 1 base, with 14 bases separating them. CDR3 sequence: CASTQRKDSYEQYF. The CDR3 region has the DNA TGTGCCAGCACCCAGCGAAAGGATTCCTACGAGCAGTACTTC.

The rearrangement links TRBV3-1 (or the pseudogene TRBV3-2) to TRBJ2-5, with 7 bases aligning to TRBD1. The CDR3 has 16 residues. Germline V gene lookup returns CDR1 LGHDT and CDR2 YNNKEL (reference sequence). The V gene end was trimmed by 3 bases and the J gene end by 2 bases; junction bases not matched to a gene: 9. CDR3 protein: CASSHRTRTGQETQYF. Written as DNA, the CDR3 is TGTGCCAGCAGCCACCGGACAAGGACAGGACAAGAGACCCAGTACTTC.

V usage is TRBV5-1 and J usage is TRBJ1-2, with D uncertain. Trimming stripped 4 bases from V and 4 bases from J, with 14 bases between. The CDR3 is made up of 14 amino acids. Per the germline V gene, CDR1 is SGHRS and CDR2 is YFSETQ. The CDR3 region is CASSPSAEGYGYTF. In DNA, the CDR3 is TGCGCCAGCAGCCCCAGCGCGGAGGGCTATGGCTACACCTTC.

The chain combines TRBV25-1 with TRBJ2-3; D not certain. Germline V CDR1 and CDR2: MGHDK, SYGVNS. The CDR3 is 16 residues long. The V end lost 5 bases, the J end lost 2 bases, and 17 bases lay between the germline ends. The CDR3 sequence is CASSPPAGPSTDTQYF. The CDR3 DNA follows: TGTGCCAGCAGTCCCCCCGCAGGTCCCTCCACAGATACGCAGTATTTT. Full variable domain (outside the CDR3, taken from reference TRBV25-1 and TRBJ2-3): EADIYQTPRYLVIGTGKKITLECSQTMGHDKMYWYQQDPGMELHLIHYSYGVNSTEKGDLSSESTVSRIRTEHFPLTLESARPSHTSQYLCASSPPAGPSTDTQYFGPGTRLTVL.

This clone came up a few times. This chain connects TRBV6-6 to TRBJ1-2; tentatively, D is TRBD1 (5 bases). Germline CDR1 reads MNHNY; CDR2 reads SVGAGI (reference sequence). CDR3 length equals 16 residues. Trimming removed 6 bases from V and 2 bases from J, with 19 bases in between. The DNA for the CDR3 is TGTGCCAGCAGCTTATCACTCAGGGAGCTCAACTATGGCTACACCTTC. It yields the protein CASSLSLRELNYGYTF.

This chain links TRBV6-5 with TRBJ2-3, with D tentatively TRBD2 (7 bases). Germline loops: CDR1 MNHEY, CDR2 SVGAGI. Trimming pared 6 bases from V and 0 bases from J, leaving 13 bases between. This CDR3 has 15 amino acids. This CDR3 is CASSAGASSTDTQYF. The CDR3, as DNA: TGTGCCAGCAGCGCGGGGGCCTCTAGCACAGATACGCAGTATTTT.